This TCR beta chain was identified during a study of T cell clones after liver transplantation. Method: immunoSEQ multiplex PCR; TCRdb's copy keeps in-frame clones and lacks some. The sample includes about 24,000 clones, almost 70% of them seen just once. The V gene lost 5 bases and the J gene lost 4 bases, with 22 bases spanning the gap. This CDR3 has 17 residues. CDR1 and CDR2 from the germline V gene are SGHAT and FQNNGV. The J gene is TRBJ2-3, the V gene TRBV11-2, with D possibly being TRBD2 (6 bases). This clonotype was sampled from a human donor who received a liver transplant. Sequenced material: CD4+ T cells from blood, taken before liver transplant. This CDR3 reads CASSIGGRAAGPDTQYF. Written as DNA, the CDR3 is TGTGCCAGCAGCATAGGTGGAAGGGCGGCGGGGCCAGATACGCAGTATTTT.